This T cell receptor beta chain is from a study of human T cells and chemical hapten exposure. Across the study: Each week of the roughly 23-week study, patients had diphenylcyclopropenone applied to the scalp.

This clonotype was seen repeatedly, ten times or more. The antigen is not known. Whole-study findings and limits: Those TCRs sitting above 1 in 1000 frequency stayed the same with DPC sensitization.

As to time point: pre-sensitization, week 0. Treatment given: therapeutic diphenylcyclopropenone sensitization with weekly scalp DPC. One entry per CDR3 protein results from TCRdb running MiXCR on the RACE reads. The sample contains 190,000 or so distinct CDR3 sequences, almost 30% of which appear only once. Germline CDR1 SGHNT, CDR2 YYREEE (reference sequence). Trimming removed 2 bases from V and 4 bases from J, with 16 bases in between. The CDR3 covers 16 residues. The chain recombines TRBV5-4 with TRBJ2-1; D is perhaps TRBD2 (7 bases). The source material was whole blood, sampled in connection with sensitization to the hapten diphenylcyclopropenone (DPC). This receptor was obtained from a woman aged 25 to 39 with alopecia areata. Some clones in this sample may be carry-over from other donors' samples. As DNA, the CDR3 is TGTGCCAGCAGCTTAGGGGGGAGGGCCGGATACAATGAGCAGTTCTTC. Residues: CASSLGGRAGYNEQFF.